This TCR beta chain was sequenced in a study of long-term antiretroviral therapy in people with HIV. Running of the v3.0 immunoSEQ assay took place at survey level. Data came from immunoSEQ multiplex PCR; TCRdb stores just in-frame clones and leaves some out. The table has around 13,000 clones, about 88% seen once. This clone was found a few times. Its matching antigen is unknown. The V and J ends lost 1 base and 5 bases, in that order; junction bases with no gene match: 2. CDR1 and CDR2 (germline): SGHDT, YYEEEE. This CDR3 is 14 amino acids long. The study's findings and limits: ART preceded a rise in diversity that nonetheless stayed lower than in transplant donor controls. Within the repertoire, clones expanded before ART were dominant at all time points.

The receptor was isolated from a woman aged 35 to 49 with HIV. This chain connects TRBV5-6 to TRBJ1-1, with 10 bases fitting TRBD1. Sequenced here: unsorted PBMCs, sampled 2.1 years after starting antiretroviral therapy. The DNA of the CDR3 is TGTGCCAGCAGCTTGCGGGACAGGGGAACTGAAGCTTTCTTT. As protein: CASSLRDRGTEAFF.